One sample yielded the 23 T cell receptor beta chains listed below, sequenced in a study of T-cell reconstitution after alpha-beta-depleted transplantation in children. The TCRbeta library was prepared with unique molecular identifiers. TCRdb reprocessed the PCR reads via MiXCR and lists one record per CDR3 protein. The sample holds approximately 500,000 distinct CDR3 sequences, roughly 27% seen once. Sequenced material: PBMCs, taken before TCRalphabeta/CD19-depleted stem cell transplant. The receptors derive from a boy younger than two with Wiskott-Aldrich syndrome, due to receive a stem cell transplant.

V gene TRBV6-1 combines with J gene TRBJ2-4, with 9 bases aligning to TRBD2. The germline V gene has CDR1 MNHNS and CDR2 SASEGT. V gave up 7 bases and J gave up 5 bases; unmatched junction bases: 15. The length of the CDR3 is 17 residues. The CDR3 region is CASTERLAARLQNIQYF. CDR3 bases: TGTGCCAGCACCGAGCGACTAGCGGCTAGACTCCAAAACATTCAGTACTTC.

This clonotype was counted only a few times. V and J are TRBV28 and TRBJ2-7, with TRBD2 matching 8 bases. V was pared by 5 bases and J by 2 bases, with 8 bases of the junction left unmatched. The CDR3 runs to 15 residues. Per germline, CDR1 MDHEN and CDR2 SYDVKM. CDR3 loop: CASSTPGTSTYEQYF. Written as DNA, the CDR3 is TGTGCCAGCAGTACTCCCGGGACTAGTACCTACGAGCAGTACTTC.

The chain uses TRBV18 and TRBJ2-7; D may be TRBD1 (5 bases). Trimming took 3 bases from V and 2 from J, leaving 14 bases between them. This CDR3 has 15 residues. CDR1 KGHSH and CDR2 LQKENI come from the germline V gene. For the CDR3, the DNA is TGTGCCAGCTCACCCCCTGGACAAGTTACCTACGAGCAGTACTTC. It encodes CASSPPGQVTYEQYF.

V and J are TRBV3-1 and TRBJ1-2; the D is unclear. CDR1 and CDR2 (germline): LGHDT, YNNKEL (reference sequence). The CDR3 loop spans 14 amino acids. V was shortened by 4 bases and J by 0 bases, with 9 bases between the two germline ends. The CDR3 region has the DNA TGTGCCAGCAGCCCGGTGGAGTCTAACTATGGCTACACCTTC. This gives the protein CASSPVESNYGYTF.

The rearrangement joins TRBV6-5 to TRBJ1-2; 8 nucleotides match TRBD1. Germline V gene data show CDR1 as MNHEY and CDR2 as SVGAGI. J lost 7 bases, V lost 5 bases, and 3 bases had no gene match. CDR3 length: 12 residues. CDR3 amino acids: CASSRQGSGYTF. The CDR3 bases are TGTGCCAGCAGTCGACAGGGGTCTGGCTACACCTTC.

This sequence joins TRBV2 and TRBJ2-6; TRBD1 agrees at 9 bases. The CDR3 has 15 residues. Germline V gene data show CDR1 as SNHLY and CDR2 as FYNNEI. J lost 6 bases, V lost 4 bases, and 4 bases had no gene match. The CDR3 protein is CASSVGQGTANVLTF. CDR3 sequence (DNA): TGTGCCAGCAGTGTGGGACAGGGCACGGCCAACGTCCTGACTTTC.

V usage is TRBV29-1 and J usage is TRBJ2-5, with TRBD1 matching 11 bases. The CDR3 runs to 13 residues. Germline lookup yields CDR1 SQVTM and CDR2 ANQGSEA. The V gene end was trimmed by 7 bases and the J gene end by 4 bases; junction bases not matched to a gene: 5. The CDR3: CSGGQGALETQYF. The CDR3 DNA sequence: TGCAGCGGCGGACAGGGGGCTCTAGAGACCCAGTACTTC.

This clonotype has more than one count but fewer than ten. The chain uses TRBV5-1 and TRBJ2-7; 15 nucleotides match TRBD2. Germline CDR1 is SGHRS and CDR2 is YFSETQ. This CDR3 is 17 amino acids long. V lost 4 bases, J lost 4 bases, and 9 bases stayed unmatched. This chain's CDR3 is CASSAGLAGGPWYEQYF. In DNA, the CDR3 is TGCGCCAGCAGCGCTGGACTAGCGGGAGGGCCTTGGTACGAGCAGTACTTC.

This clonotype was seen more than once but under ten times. The CDR3: CASSGVWGQGIGQPQHF. The CDR3 nucleotides read TGTGCCAGCAGTGGGGTTTGGGGACAGGGAATCGGTCAGCCCCAGCATTTT. V is TRBV6-1 and J is TRBJ1-5; TRBD1 agrees at 9 bases. The CDR3 runs to 17 residues. Per the germline V gene, CDR1 is MNHNS and CDR2 is SASEGT. Losses at the gene ends were 4 bases for V and 6 bases for J; bases not matched to a gene: 13.

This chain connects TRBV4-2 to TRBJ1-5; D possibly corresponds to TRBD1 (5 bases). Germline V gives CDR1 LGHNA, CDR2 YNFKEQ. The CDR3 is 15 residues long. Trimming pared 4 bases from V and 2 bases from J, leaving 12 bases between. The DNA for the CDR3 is TGTGCCAGCAGCCCAAATGGAGGGGGCAATCAGCCCCAGCATTTT. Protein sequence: CASSPNGGGNQPQHF.

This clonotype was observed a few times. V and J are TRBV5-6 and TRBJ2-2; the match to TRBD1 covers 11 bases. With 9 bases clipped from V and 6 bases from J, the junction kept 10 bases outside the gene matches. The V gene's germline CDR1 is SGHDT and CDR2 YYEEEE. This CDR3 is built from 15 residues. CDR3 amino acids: CATRSGQGVSGELFF. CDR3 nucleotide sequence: TGTGCCACGAGATCGGGACAGGGGGTTTCCGGGGAGCTGTTTTTT.

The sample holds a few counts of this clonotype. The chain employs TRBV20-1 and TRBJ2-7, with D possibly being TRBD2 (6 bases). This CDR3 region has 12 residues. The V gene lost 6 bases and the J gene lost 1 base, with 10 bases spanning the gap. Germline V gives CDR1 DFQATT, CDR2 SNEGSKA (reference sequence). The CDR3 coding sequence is TGCAGTGCCGAGGAGGGTTCCTACGAGCAGTACTTC. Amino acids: CSAEEGSYEQYF.

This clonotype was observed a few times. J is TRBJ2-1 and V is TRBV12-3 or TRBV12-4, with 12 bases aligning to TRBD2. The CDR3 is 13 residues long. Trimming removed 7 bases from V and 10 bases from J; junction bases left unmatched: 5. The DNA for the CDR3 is TGTGCCAGCAAGGCTAGCGGGAGGGTGGAGCAGTTCTTC. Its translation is CASKASGRVEQFF.

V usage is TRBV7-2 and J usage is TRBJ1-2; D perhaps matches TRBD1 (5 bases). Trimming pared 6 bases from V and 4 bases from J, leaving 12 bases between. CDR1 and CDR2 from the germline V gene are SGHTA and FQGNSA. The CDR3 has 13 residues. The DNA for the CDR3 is TGTGCCAGCAGTTCGACAGAGTTCTATGGCTACACCTTC. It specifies CASSSTEFYGYTF.

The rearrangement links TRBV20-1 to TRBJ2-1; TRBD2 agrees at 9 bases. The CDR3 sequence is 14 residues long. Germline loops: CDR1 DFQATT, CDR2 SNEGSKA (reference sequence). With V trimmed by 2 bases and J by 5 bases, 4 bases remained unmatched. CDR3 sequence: CSARNLAGNNEQFF. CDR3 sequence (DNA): TGCAGTGCTAGAAATCTAGCGGGGAACAATGAGCAGTTCTTC.

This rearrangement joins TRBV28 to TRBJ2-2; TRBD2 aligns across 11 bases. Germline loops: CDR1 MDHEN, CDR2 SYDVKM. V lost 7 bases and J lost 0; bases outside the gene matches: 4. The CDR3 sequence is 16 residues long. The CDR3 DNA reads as TGTGCCAGCATAGCGGGAGGGCCCCCGAACACCGGGGAGCTGTTTTTT. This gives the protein CASIAGGPPNTGELFF.

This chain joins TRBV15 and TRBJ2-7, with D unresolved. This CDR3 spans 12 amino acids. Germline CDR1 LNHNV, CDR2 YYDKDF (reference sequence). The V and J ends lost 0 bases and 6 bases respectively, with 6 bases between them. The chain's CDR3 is CATSRDGFEQYF. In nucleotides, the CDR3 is TGTGCCACCAGCAGAGATGGCTTCGAGCAGTACTTC.

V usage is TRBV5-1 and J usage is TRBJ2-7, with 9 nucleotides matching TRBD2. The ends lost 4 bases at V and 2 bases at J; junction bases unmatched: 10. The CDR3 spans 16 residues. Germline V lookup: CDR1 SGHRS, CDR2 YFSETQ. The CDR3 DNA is TGCGCCAGCAGCCCACTCTCGGGCGGGAGGGCCTACGAGCAGTACTTC. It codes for CASSPLSGGRAYEQYF. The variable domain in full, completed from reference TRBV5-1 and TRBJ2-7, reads KAGVTQTPRYLIKTRGQQVTLSCSPISGHRSVSWYQQTPGQGLQFLFEYFSETQRNKGNFPGRFSGRQFSNSRSEMNVSTLELGDSALYLCASSPLSGGRAYEQYFGPGTRLTVT.

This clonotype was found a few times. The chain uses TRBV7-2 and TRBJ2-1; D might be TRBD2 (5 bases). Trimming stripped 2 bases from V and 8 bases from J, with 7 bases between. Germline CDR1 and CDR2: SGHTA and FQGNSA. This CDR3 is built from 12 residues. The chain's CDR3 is CASSLKGDEQFF. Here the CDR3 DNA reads TGTGCCAGCAGCTTAAAGGGAGATGAGCAGTTCTTC.

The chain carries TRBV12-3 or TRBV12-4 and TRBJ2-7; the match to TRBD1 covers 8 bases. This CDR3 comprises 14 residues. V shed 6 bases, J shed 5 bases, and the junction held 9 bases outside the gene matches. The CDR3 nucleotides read TGTGCCAGCAGCCCGGCCGGGACAGGTAACGAGCAGTACTTC. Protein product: CASSPAGTGNEQYF.

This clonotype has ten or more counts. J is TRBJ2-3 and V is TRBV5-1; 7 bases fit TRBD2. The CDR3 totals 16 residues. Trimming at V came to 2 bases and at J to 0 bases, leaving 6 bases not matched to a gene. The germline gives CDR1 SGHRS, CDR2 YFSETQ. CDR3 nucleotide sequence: TGCGCCAGCAGCTTCACTAGCGCGACTAGCACAGATACGCAGTATTTT. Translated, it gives CASSFTSATSTDTQYF.

CDR3 loop: CASSPGLAGDADTQYF. The CDR3 coding sequence is TGCGCCAGCAGCCCGGGACTAGCGGGAGACGCAGATACGCAGTATTTT. The rearrangement joins TRBV5-1 to TRBJ2-3, with 14 bases aligning to TRBD2. Per the germline V gene, CDR1 is SGHRS and CDR2 is YFSETQ. The CDR3 is 16 amino acids. The V segment lost 4 bases and the J segment 4 bases; nucleotides outside the gene matches: 5.

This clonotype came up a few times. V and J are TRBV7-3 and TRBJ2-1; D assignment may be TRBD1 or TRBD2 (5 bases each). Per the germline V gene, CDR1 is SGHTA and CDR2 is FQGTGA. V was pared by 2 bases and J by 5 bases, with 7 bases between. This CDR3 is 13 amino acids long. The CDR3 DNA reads TGTGCCAGCAGCTTAGGGACCCACAATGAGCAGTTCTTC. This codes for CASSLGTHNEQFF. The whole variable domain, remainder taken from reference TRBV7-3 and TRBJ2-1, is GAGVSQTPSNKVTEKGKYVELRCDPISGHTALYWYRQSLGQGPEFLIYFQGTGAADDSGLPNDRFFAVRPEGSVSTLKIQRTERGDSAVYLCASSLGTHNEQFFGPGTRLTVL.